The 8 T cell receptor beta chains below were found in one sample sequenced in a study of cytomegalovirus exposure and HLA in healthy donors. Both 60 Vbeta primers and 13 Jbeta primers went into the PCR. The protocol was immunoSEQ multiplex PCR, while the TCRdb copy is restricted to in-frame clones and leaves out a portion. The listing contains tens of thousands of clones. The sample consisted of PBMCs. The origin of the receptors is a woman in her thirties or forties in good health and CMV-seronegative.

The chain uses TRBV11-1 and TRBJ1-4; D remains unclear. In germline, CDR1 is SGHAT, CDR2 FQDESV (reference sequence). The CDR3 is 14 residues long. V was cut by 3 bases and J by 0 bases, with 5 bases left in between. The CDR3 nucleotides are TGTGCCAGCAGCTTTTCGGCAACTAATGAAAAACTGTTTTTT. Translation: CASSFSATNEKLFF. The variable domain in full, completed from reference TRBV11-1 and TRBJ1-4, reads EAEVAQSPRYKITEKSQAVAFWCDPISGHATLYWYRQILGQGPELLVQFQDESVVDDSQLPKDRFSAERLKGVDSTLKIQPAELGDSAMYLCASSFSATNEKLFFGSGTQLSVL.

With regard to this clone: Other DNA sequences of this sample code for an identical CDR3. The rearrangement uses TRBV4-2 and TRBJ1-1; 9 bases match TRBD1. CDR1 is LGHNA and CDR2 is YNFKEQ in the germline V gene. V shed 2 bases, J shed 3 bases, and the junction held 7 bases outside the gene matches. The CDR3 is made up of 16 amino acids. This CDR3 reads CASSQLRDRDYTEAFF. Written as DNA, the CDR3 is TGTGCCAGCAGCCAACTGAGGGACAGGGATTACACTGAAGCTTTCTTT.

The chain is built from TRBV18 and TRBJ1-1; no firm D call. Deletions cut 4 bases from V and 6 bases from J, with 15 bases between. CDR3 length: 14 amino acids. Germline V lookup: CDR1 KGHSH, CDR2 LQKENI. CDR3 DNA: TGTGCCAGCTCACTTCAAGACTTCGTCGCTGAAGCTTTCTTT. This gives the protein CASSLQDFVAEAFF.

The CDR3 sequence is CSVGEQGLGNTIYF. CDR3 nucleotide sequence: TGCAGCGTTGGAGAACAGGGGTTAGGAAACACCATATATTTT. This chain joins TRBV29-1 and TRBJ1-3, with 7 nucleotides matching TRBD1. The length of the CDR3 is 14 residues. CDR1 is SQVTM, CDR2 ANQGSEA, per germline. Unmatched junction bases numbered 7, after V lost 4 bases and J lost 4 bases.

J is TRBJ2-1 and V is TRBV5-1; a possible D gene is TRBD2 (6 bases). The CDR3 is 15 amino acids. V was pared by 6 bases and J by 6 bases, with 19 bases between. Germline-derived CDR1 and CDR2 are SGHRS and YFSETQ. CDR3 DNA: TGCGCCAGCAACCCGGGGCGGGGACTCCTCAATGAGCAGTTCTTC. Residues: CASNPGRGLLNEQFF.

The rearrangement joins TRBV18 to TRBJ1-2, with a possible D match to TRBD1 (5 bases). The CDR3 extends over 15 amino acids. Trimming removed 6 bases from V and 3 bases from J, with 17 bases in between. Germline V gene data show CDR1 as KGHSH and CDR2 as LQKENI. The CDR3 is CASSPGTRGDYGYTF. CDR3 nucleotides: TGTGCCAGCTCCCCCGGGACTCGGGGGGACTATGGCTACACCTTC.

This rearrangement joins TRBV2 to TRBJ1-1; TRBD1 aligns across 9 bases. Germline CDR1 is SNHLY and CDR2 is FYNNEI. The CDR3 extends over 15 amino acids. V was pared by 4 bases and J by 6 bases, with 9 bases of the junction left unmatched. The DNA for the CDR3 is TGTGCCAGCAGTGGACCGGGACAGGGTTTTGCTGAAGCTTTCTTT. This encodes CASSGPGQGFAEAFF.

The chain combines TRBV6-5 with TRBJ2-7, with D possibly being TRBD2 (6 bases). This CDR3 has 14 residues. Germline V gene data show CDR1 as MNHEY and CDR2 as SVGAGI. Deletions cut 5 bases from V and 7 bases from J, with 18 bases between. The DNA of the CDR3 is TGTGCCAGCAGTATGACCTGGGACTCTAGGGAGCAGTACTTC. Residues: CASSMTWDSREQYF.